A single sample gave rise to the 17 T cell receptor beta chains below, sequenced in a study of blood T cells in healthy people across ages. A second about 6 to 12 cycle PCR used barcoded and J-beta primers. TCRdb reprocessed the 5' RACE reads via MiXCR and lists one record per CDR3 protein. The sample has more than 450,000 distinct CDR3 sequences, over 25% seen once. The sample was also linked to a second study, of T cells of mothers and their children.

The sequencing sample was made of blood. Every receptor here comes from a boy younger than 10 in good health.

J is TRBJ2-5 and V is TRBV19, with 10 bases lining up with TRBD2. The DNA matches TRBJ2-1 better at its end, which makes the J call doubtful. The CDR3 sequence is 15 residues long. From germline, CDR1 is LNHDA and CDR2 SQIVND (reference sequence). CDR3 in amino acids: CASSSPGTSENEQFF. The DNA for the CDR3 is TGTGCCAGTAGTTCCCCCGGGACTAGCGAGAATGAGCAGTTCTTC.

This clonotype appeared a few times. V is TRBV2 and J is TRBJ1-4, with D hard to call. Trimming shortened V by 4 bases and J by 7 bases, and 16 bases separated the two germline ends. CDR1 and CDR2 (germline): SNHLY, FYNNEI. The CDR3 is 15 residues long. The CDR3 spells CASSGGSARGEKLFF. DNA of the CDR3: TGTGCCAGCAGTGGTGGTTCCGCCCGAGGTGAAAAACTGTTTTTT.

This chain links TRBV6-6 with TRBJ2-5; the D gene could be TRBD1 or TRBD2 (5 bases each). The J call may not be correct, given that the DNA end is closer to TRBJ2-7. Germline V gives CDR1 MNHNY, CDR2 SVGAGI (reference sequence). The CDR3 runs to 13 residues. The CDR3 region is CASSYGEGSEQYF. CDR3 nucleotides: TGTGCCAGCAGTTATGGTGAGGGGAGCGAGCAGTACTTC.

As for this clonotype: A read error may account for a junction end that differs from germline. The V call is TRBV6-5, the J call TRBJ2-4; no clear D. There are 14 residues in the CDR3. Germline V gene lookup returns CDR1 MNHEY and CDR2 SVGAGI. The CDR3 coding sequence is TGTGCCAGCAGTTCGACGACGGGCAAAAAAATTCAGTACTTC. Its translation: CASSSTTGKKIQYF.

This clonotype was picked up a small number of times. J is TRBJ2-1 and V is TRBV7-2; D is uncertain. The CDR3 loop spans 17 amino acids. Trimming pared 0 bases from V and 8 bases from J, leaving 20 bases between. The germline CDR1 and CDR2 sequences are SGHTA and FQGNSA. Here the CDR3 reads CASSLAVLVPRGDEQFF. The CDR3 DNA reads as TGTGCCAGCAGCTTAGCGGTTCTAGTCCCGAGAGGAGATGAGCAGTTCTTC.

This clonotype appeared a few times. The V and J genes are TRBV7-2 and TRBJ2-5, with 13 bases fitting TRBD2. The J call may be in error: the DNA end matches TRBJ2-7 better. Germline V lookup: CDR1 SGHTA, CDR2 FQGNSA. The CDR3 is 14 amino acids. Here the CDR3 DNA reads TGTGCCAGCAGCCGTGGACTAGCGGGAGTCGAGCAGTACTTC. It translates to CASSRGLAGVEQYF.

The chain carries TRBV15 and TRBJ1-4, with 8 bases fitting TRBD1. Germline lookup yields CDR1 LNHNV and CDR2 YYDKDF (reference sequence). The CDR3 extends over 17 amino acids. Germline trimming cut 1 base from V and 5 bases from J; bases unmatched to any gene: 9. CDR3: CATSRGTGRPRNEKLFF. The DNA of the CDR3 is TGTGCCACCAGCAGAGGGACAGGGAGGCCGAGGAATGAAAAACTGTTTTTT.

This chain links TRBV29-1 with TRBJ2-5; D ambiguous. The CDR3 sequence is 15 residues long. Trimming removed 6 bases at V and 2 bases at J, with 19 bases between. Germline V gene lookup returns CDR1 SQVTM and CDR2 ANQGSEA. The CDR3, as DNA: TGCAGCGTCCGAGATACTCGGCCAGTACAAGAGACCCAGTACTTC. This gives the protein CSVRDTRPVQETQYF.

In the case of this clonotype: The CDR3 does not close with the conserved phenylalanine or tryptophan, likely indicating a read error. This rearrangement joins TRBV4-3 to TRBJ2-2; maybe TRBD1 (6 bases). The CDR3 totals 16 residues. Trimming shortened V by 1 base and J by 6 bases, and 15 bases separated the two germline ends. Looked up from germline, CDR1 is LGHNA and CDR2 is YSLEER. The chain's CDR3 is CASSQGGQVQAGELFV. CDR3 DNA sequence: TGCGCCAGCAGCCAAGGGGGGCAGGTCCAGGCCGGGGAGCTGTTTGTT.

There are a few counts of this clonotype. This chain connects TRBV21-1 to TRBJ2-3; TRBD1 reflects the table's D call only, with no check against the DNA. TRBV21-1 is a pseudogene. The CDR3 extends over 13 amino acids. The CDR3 DNA reads TGTGCCAGCAGCAAAACCGGGGTGGATACGCAGTATTTT. This translates into CASSKTGVDTQYF.

This clonotype appeared a few times. V and J are TRBV20-1 and TRBJ1-5; 7 bases line up with TRBD1. CDR1 is DFQATT, CDR2 SNEGSKA, per germline (reference sequence). CDR3 length: 15 residues. Losses at the gene ends were 4 bases for V and 0 bases for J; bases not matched to a gene: 6. This CDR3 reads CSATGQAYSNQPQHF. The CDR3 DNA is TGCAGTGCTACAGGACAGGCATATAGCAATCAGCCCCAGCATTTT.

The chain employs TRBV27 and TRBJ2-5; D uncertain. The last part of the DNA fits TRBJ2-7 better; the J call may be wrong. Germline V lookup: CDR1 MNHEY, CDR2 SMNVEV (reference sequence). The CDR3 consists of 14 residues. This chain's CDR3 is CASSPAGLTYEQYF. The CDR3 DNA sequence: TGTGCCAGCAGTCCCGCCGGATTAACCTACGAGCAGTACTTC.

This clonotype has more than one count but fewer than ten. This rearrangement joins TRBV2 to TRBJ2-5, with TRBD2 identical over 9 bases. The J call is uncertain, as TRBJ2-7 better fits the DNA end. CDR1 and CDR2 from the germline V gene are SNHLY and FYNNEI. The CDR3 covers 16 residues. The CDR3 protein is CASSEGGSGRRNEQYF. CDR3 bases: TGTGCCAGCAGTGAAGGGGGTAGCGGGAGACGCAACGAGCAGTACTTC.

This clonotype was counted between two and nine times. The chain joins TRBV12-3 or TRBV12-4 to TRBJ1-6; D might be TRBD1 (5 bases). This CDR3 has 13 amino acids. Deletions cut 6 bases from V and 4 bases from J, with 7 bases between. For the CDR3, the DNA is TGTGCCAGCAGCGACAGTTATAATTCACCCCTCCACTTT. This translates into CASSDSYNSPLHF.

The gene calls are TRBV20-1 and TRBJ2-1; TRBD2 might be the D (6 bases). CDR3 length: 14 residues. Germline assignment: CDR1 DFQATT and CDR2 SNEGSKA (reference sequence). Trimming removed 3 bases at V and 8 bases at J, with 17 bases between. CDR3 region: CSASSMGRRDEQFF. Here the CDR3 DNA reads TGCAGTGCTAGTTCTATGGGGAGGCGGGATGAGCAGTTCTTC.

The gene calls are TRBV18 and TRBJ1-1; D not certain. The CDR3 contains 13 residues. The V end lost 8 bases, the J end lost 4 bases, and 14 bases lay between the germline ends. Germline V CDR1 and CDR2: KGHSH, LQKENI. As DNA, the CDR3 is TGTGCCAGCCTCACCACGGGAAGCACTGAAGCTTTCTTT. It codes for CASLTTGSTEAFF.

This clonotype was seen a handful of times. V gene TRBV7-9 combines with J gene TRBJ2-1; no clear D. Trimming took 2 bases from V and 7 from J, leaving 12 bases between them. This CDR3 contains 14 residues. Germline values: CDR1 SEHNR, CDR2 FQNEAQ (reference sequence). CDR3 nucleotides: TGTGCCAGCAGCTTAAACGTTTGGCCAAATGAGCAGTTCTTC. Its protein product is CASSLNVWPNEQFF.